Each of the 19 T cell receptor beta chains below was sequenced from the same sample in a study of T cells of healthy individuals. TCRdb reanalysed the 5' RACE reads using MiXCR and keeps one entry per CDR3 protein. The data hold around 40,000 distinct CDR3 sequences, with approximately 4.9% observed a single time. All receptors come from a human donor in good health.

This clonotype came up many times. The genes are TRBV29-1 and TRBJ2-7; possible D gene TRBD2, 6 bases. V gave up 0 bases and J gave up 2 bases, with 17 bases separating them. CDR1 is SQVTM, CDR2 ANQGSEA, per germline. CDR3 size: 16 residues. In DNA, the CDR3 is TGCAGCGTTGAAGATCCAGCGGGCACTTCTACCTACGAGCAGTACTTC. Translating it yields CSVEDPAGTSTYEQYF.

The gene calls are TRBV27 and TRBJ1-5, with D tentatively TRBD1 (6 bases). Trimming shortened V by 5 bases and J by 6 bases, and 17 bases separated the two germline ends. This CDR3 is 15 amino acids long. Germline-derived CDR1 and CDR2 are MNHEY and SMNVEV (reference sequence). Written as DNA, the CDR3 is TGTGCCAGCAGTCCTTGGCGGGGGGCGAGTCAGCCCCAGCATTTT. This encodes CASSPWRGASQPQHF.

The chain recombines TRBV30 with TRBJ1-4; D may be TRBD1 (5 bases). This CDR3 spans 13 amino acids. Trimming cost V 2 bases and J 5 bases, with 9 bases left between them. Germline CDR1 and CDR2: GTSNPN and SVGIG (reference sequence). The CDR3 reads CAWSWGPNEKLFF. CDR3 nucleotides: TGTGCCTGGAGTTGGGGCCCGAATGAAAAACTGTTTTTT.

This chain connects TRBV2 to TRBJ1-5; TRBD1 matches 7 bases. Germline V lookup: CDR1 SNHLY, CDR2 FYNNEI. CDR3 size: 14 residues. Trimming removed 4 bases from V and 3 bases from J; junction bases left unmatched: 3. DNA for the CDR3: TGTGCCAGCAGTGGAGGGGGCAACAATCAGCCCCAGCATTTT. Its translation is CASSGGGNNQPQHF.

In its sample, this clonotype was seen many times. The chain is built from TRBV7-4 and TRBJ2-1; 8 bases fit TRBD2. The CDR3 loop spans 20 amino acids. V lost 2 bases and J lost 10; bases outside the gene matches: 25. Looked up from germline, CDR1 is SGHVT and CDR2 is SQSDAQ. CDR3 sequence reads: CASSLNRRGRLRVNGQEQFF. The CDR3 DNA reads as TGTGCCAGCAGCTTAAATAGGCGCGGGAGGCTTCGTGTTAACGGCCAAGAGCAGTTCTTC.

This clonotype has a count of ten or more. This chain links TRBV20-1 with TRBJ2-7, with 16 bases aligning to TRBD2. Per the germline V gene, CDR1 is DFQATT and CDR2 is SNEGSKA (reference sequence). The CDR3 length is 17 residues. The ends lost 6 bases at V and 0 bases at J; junction bases unmatched: 8. The CDR3 sequence: CSAQRGLAGGSSYEQYF. The CDR3 nucleotides read TGCAGTGCCCAAAGGGGACTAGCGGGAGGGAGCTCCTACGAGCAGTACTTC.

V is TRBV11-3 and J is TRBJ1-1; 11 bases agree with TRBD1. After removal of 3 bases from V and 3 bases from J, the junction contained 12 bases not matched to a gene. Germline lookup yields CDR1 SGHNT and CDR2 YENEEA. The CDR3 consists of 18 residues. The CDR3 DNA follows: TGTGCCAGCAGCTTGAGGACAGGGGGCAAGACGGGGCACACTGAAGCTTTCTTT. It is translated as CASSLRTGGKTGHTEAFF. The full variable domain, rest sourced from reference TRBV11-3 and TRBJ1-1, is EAGVVQSPRYKIIEKKQPVAFWCNPISGHNTLYWYLQNLGQGPELLIRYENEEAVDDSQLPKDRFSAERLKGVDSTLKIQPAELGDSAVYLCASSLRTGGKTGHTEAFFGQGTRLTVV.

The gene calls are TRBV24-1 and TRBJ2-1, with 10 bases identical to TRBD2. This CDR3 is 14 amino acids long. The V gene's germline CDR1 is KGHDR and CDR2 SFDVKD. V shed 5 bases, J shed 6 bases, and the junction held 3 bases outside the gene matches. The CDR3 coding sequence is TGTGCCACCAGTGTCTCTAGCGGGAGCAATGAGCAGTTCTTC. Protein sequence: CATSVSSGSNEQFF.

This clonotype came up many times. The genes are TRBV28 and TRBJ2-7; D gene ambiguous. The germline gives CDR1 MDHEN, CDR2 SYDVKM. The CDR3 has 12 amino acids. The V end lost 6 bases, the J end lost 6 bases, and 12 bases lay between the germline ends. CDR3 protein: CASSPLWSEQYF. CDR3 bases: TGTGCCAGCAGCCCCCTGTGGAGCGAGCAGTACTTC.

This clonotype has more than one count but fewer than ten. V and J are TRBV29-1 and TRBJ2-5; 8 bases are a match to TRBD2. The CDR3 runs to 15 residues. Looked up from germline, CDR1 is SQVTM and CDR2 is ANQGSEA. The trim removed 6 bases at V and 4 bases at J, leaving 13 bases unmatched. CDR3 sequence reads: CSVETPREGGETQYF. In DNA, the CDR3 is TGCAGCGTCGAGACTCCCCGGGAGGGGGGAGAGACCCAGTACTTC.

This clonotype was seen at least ten times. V and J are TRBV4-2 and TRBJ2-7; D unclear. Germline loops: CDR1 LGHNA, CDR2 YNFKEQ. V shed 1 base and J shed 3 bases, with 7 bases lying between them. This CDR3 spans 13 amino acids. This CDR3 reads CASSQGLRYEQYF. In DNA, the CDR3 is TGTGCCAGCAGCCAAGGACTGCGCTACGAGCAGTACTTC.

The chain uses TRBV11-2 and TRBJ1-2, with 8 bases that match TRBD1. Germline trimming cut 5 bases from V and 0 bases from J; bases unmatched to any gene: 14. This CDR3 spans 18 amino acids. Germline V gene lookup returns CDR1 SGHAT and CDR2 FQNNGV. The CDR3 DNA follows: TGTGCCAGCAGCCCCGGACAGGGCGGTTTACCAACTAACTATGGCTACACCTTC. Its protein product is CASSPGQGGLPTNYGYTF.

The table lists this clonotype with a few counts. V usage is TRBV10-2 and J usage is TRBJ1-1, with D unclear. Germline V CDR1 and CDR2: WSHSY, SAAADI. The CDR3 spans 12 residues. V dropped 0 bases and J dropped 5 bases, with 4 bases sitting between them. The CDR3 DNA follows: TGCGCCAGCAGTGAGTCACTTACTGAAGCTTTCTTT. It translates to CASSESLTEAFF.

The chain combines TRBV6-5 with TRBJ2-1; tentative D call: TRBD2 (6 bases). Trimming left V 4 bases short and J 3 bases short, with 13 bases between. Germline CDR1 reads MNHEY; CDR2 reads SVGAGI. This CDR3 is 15 amino acids long. CDR3 residues: CASSLAGTVYNEQFF. The CDR3 DNA follows: TGTGCCAGCAGTTTGGCGGGGACGGTCTACAATGAGCAGTTCTTC.

This clonotype was seen at least ten times. The V gene is TRBV12-3 or TRBV12-4, the J gene TRBJ2-2, with a weak D call TRBD1 (6 bases). The CDR3 covers 15 residues. With 7 bases removed from V and 5 bases from J, the gap between germline ends came to 17 bases. CDR3 loop: CASTSQGWVTGELFF. The CDR3 nucleotides read TGTGCCAGCACTTCACAGGGCTGGGTAACCGGGGAGCTGTTTTTT.

In this sample, this clonotype turned up many times. The chain has TRBV7-2 and TRBJ2-3, with unresolved D. Trimming pared 2 bases from V and 2 bases from J, leaving 14 bases between. The CDR3 covers 16 residues. Germline V CDR1 and CDR2: SGHTA, FQGNSA. The CDR3 region is CASSLLWARSTDTQYF. CDR3 DNA sequence: TGTGCCAGCAGCTTATTATGGGCTAGATCCACAGATACGCAGTATTTT.

This clonotype was counted a few times. This chain joins TRBV7-8 and TRBJ1-5; no definite D call. V lost 3 bases to trimming and J lost 4 bases, with 13 bases between them. This CDR3 contains 15 residues. CDR1 is SGHVS, CDR2 FQNEAQ, per germline. CDR3 DNA sequence: TGTGCCAGCAGCTTGGAGTGGGGAAGAAATCAGCCCCAGCATTTT. This gives the protein CASSLEWGRNQPQHF.

This clonotype appeared a few times. The chain combines TRBV6-5 with TRBJ1-5; D remains ambiguous. The CDR3 consists of 13 residues. V lost 5 bases to trimming and J lost 4 bases, with 9 bases between them. CDR1 is MNHEY, CDR2 SVGAGI, per germline. The CDR3, as DNA: TGTGCCAGCAGTAATTCTGAAAATCAGCCCCAGCATTTT. This encodes CASSNSENQPQHF.

The table lists this clonotype with a few counts. This chain uses TRBV7-2 with TRBJ1-4; D may be TRBD1 (6 bases). CDR3 length equals 15 residues. Trimming shortened V by 4 bases and J by 0 bases, and 9 bases separated the two germline ends. Germline CDR1 reads SGHTA; CDR2 reads FQGNSA. The CDR3 coding sequence is TGTGCCAGCAGCTGGGGGCCGGCAACTAATGAAAAACTGTTTTTT. Protein sequence: CASSWGPATNEKLFF.